These 25 T cell receptor beta chains came from one sample sequenced in a study of cytomegalovirus exposure and HLA in healthy donors. The data were produced by immunoSEQ multiplex PCR, yet TCRdb's version contains in-frame clones alone and is incomplete. The sample includes 120,000 or so clones, roughly 90% seen only once; the top ten take 1.5% to 2.5%. The sequencing sample was made of PBMCs. Source of these receptors: a young woman in good health and CMV-seronegative.

The chain recombines TRBV5-1 with TRBJ2-1; 12 nucleotides align to TRBD2. CDR1 is SGHRS and CDR2 is YFSETQ in the germline V gene. Germline trimming cut 2 bases from V and 7 bases from J; bases unmatched to any gene: 10. CDR3 length equals 17 residues. As DNA, the CDR3 is TGCGCCAGCAGCTTTTCACCCTGGACTAGCGGGAAAAATGAGCAGTTCTTC. Protein sequence: CASSFSPWTSGKNEQFF.

The chain is built from TRBV19 and TRBJ2-7; 7 bases align to TRBD2. Trimming took 4 bases from V and 4 from J; bases not matched to a gene: 7. The CDR3 covers 14 residues. The germline V gene has CDR1 LNHDA and CDR2 SQIVND (reference sequence). The CDR3 sequence: CASSNRERGYEQYF. In DNA form, the CDR3 reads TGTGCCAGTAGTAACCGCGAGCGGGGATACGAGCAGTACTTC. Variable domain in full (rest from reference TRBV19 and TRBJ2-7): DGGITQSPKYLFRKEGQNVTLSCEQNLNHDAMYWYRQDPGQGLRLIYYSQIVNDFQKGDIAEGYSVSREKKESFPLTVTSAQKNPTAFYLCASSNRERGYEQYFGPGTRLTVT.

The chain couples TRBV9 to TRBJ1-1, with D possibly matching TRBD1 (6 bases). This CDR3 spans 16 amino acids. The V gene's germline CDR1 is SGDLS and CDR2 YYNGEE. Deletions cut 3 bases from V and 11 bases from J, with 26 bases between. The CDR3 loop reads CASSDGYREGGVTAFF. The DNA of the CDR3 is TGTGCCAGCAGCGATGGATACAGGGAGGGCGGTGTGACGGCTTTCTTT.

On this clone: This CDR3 is also generated by other DNA sequences in the sample. The chain couples TRBV6-5 to TRBJ2-7; 9 positions agree with TRBD2. This CDR3 comprises 15 residues. The germline gives CDR1 MNHEY, CDR2 SVGAGI. Losses at the gene ends were 0 bases for V and 2 bases for J; bases not matched to a gene: 2. The CDR3 is CASSYSTSGTYEQYF. CDR3 sequence (DNA): TGTGCCAGCAGTTACTCGACTAGCGGAACCTACGAGCAGTACTTC.

The chain combines TRBV28 with TRBJ1-2, with D unresolved. The V and J ends lost 1 base and 6 bases respectively, with 9 bases between them. This CDR3 comprises 13 residues. Germline CDR1 and CDR2: MDHEN and SYDVKM. CDR3 nucleotides: TGTGCCAGCAGTTTATTTCCCGAGGATGGCTACACCTTC. It translates to CASSLFPEDGYTF.

The J gene is TRBJ1-5, the V gene TRBV27, with unresolved D. The germline V gene has CDR1 MNHEY and CDR2 SMNVEV (reference sequence). This CDR3 comprises 14 residues. V was trimmed by 6 bases and J by 3 bases, leaving 12 bases between them. The CDR3 DNA follows: TGTGCCAGCAGCCCGGCGACACTCAATCAGCCCCAGCATTTT. It is translated as CASSPATLNQPQHF.

The genes are TRBV19 and TRBJ2-7; 10 nucleotides match TRBD1. Losses at the gene ends were 5 bases for V and 1 base for J; bases not matched to a gene: 5. Germline CDR1 is LNHDA and CDR2 is SQIVND (reference sequence). The CDR3 has 15 amino acids. Here the CDR3 DNA reads TGTGCCAGTAGTCGGACAGGGGGGGGATCCTACGAGCAGTACTTC. This sequence encodes CASSRTGGGSYEQYF.

This clone was picked up a small number of times. J is TRBJ2-3 and V is TRBV25-1; 8 positions match TRBD2. J was trimmed by 0 bases and V by 2 bases; bases with no gene match: 1. Germline V lookup: CDR1 MGHDK, CDR2 SYGVNS. The CDR3 length is 15 residues. The CDR3 nucleotides are TGTGCCAGCAGTGAAGGCGGGAGGAGCACAGATACGCAGTATTTT. Protein sequence: CASSEGGRSTDTQYF.

In DNA form, the CDR3 reads TGTGCCAGCAGCTTGGAGACAGGGGGCACTGAAGCTTTCTTT. Its translation is CASSLETGGTEAFF. The gene calls are TRBV5-5 and TRBJ1-1, with 9 bases identical to TRBD1. Germline CDR1 is SGHKS and CDR2 is YYEKEE (reference sequence). With 0 bases clipped from V and 4 bases from J, the junction kept 1 base outside the gene matches. The CDR3 spans 14 residues.

This clone appeared a single time. The chain recombines TRBV9 with TRBJ2-1; the D gene is possibly TRBD2 (6 bases). The CDR3 is 16 residues long. Germline loops: CDR1 SGDLS, CDR2 YYNGEE. With 0 bases removed from V and 10 bases from J, the gap between germline ends came to 20 bases. CDR3 amino acids: CASSVGIRIEEGEQFF. The CDR3 coding sequence is TGTGCCAGCAGCGTAGGTATTCGGATCGAGGAGGGCGAGCAGTTCTTC.

The rearrangement uses TRBV11-3 and TRBJ2-1, with 14 nucleotides matching TRBD2. The CDR3 sequence is 16 residues long. V lost 5 bases, J lost 9 bases, and 9 bases stayed unmatched. Germline V gene lookup returns CDR1 SGHNT and CDR2 YENEEA. The CDR3 nucleotides read TGTGCCAGCAGCACTCGGACTAGCGGGGGGAGTGGTGAGCAGTTCTTC. It codes for CASSTRTSGGSGEQFF.

The genes are TRBV19 and TRBJ2-2; 7 bases match TRBD1. The J segment lost 5 bases and the V segment lost 7 bases, leaving 4 bases of the junction unmatched. Germline V gene lookup returns CDR1 LNHDA and CDR2 SQIVND (reference sequence). CDR3 size: 13 residues. The chain's CDR3 is CASTRQGTGELFF. The DNA of the CDR3 is TGTGCCAGTACCCGACAGGGAACCGGGGAGCTGTTTTTT.

The chain couples TRBV19 to TRBJ2-1; tentatively, D is TRBD2 (6 bases). The CDR3 sequence is 16 residues long. Germline values: CDR1 LNHDA, CDR2 SQIVND (reference sequence). The V end was cut by 5 bases, the J end by 4 bases, with 18 bases between. The CDR3 reads CASSPPWAGLYNEQFF. In DNA form, the CDR3 reads TGTGCCAGTAGTCCTCCGTGGGCGGGACTTTACAATGAGCAGTTCTTC.

The genes are TRBV5-6 and TRBJ2-4, with D perhaps matching TRBD1 (5 bases). CDR3 size: 14 residues. V lost 2 bases, J lost 9 bases, and 15 bases lay in between. Germline CDR1 and CDR2: SGHDT and YYEEEE. The CDR3 is CASSLKAGPSIQYF. In DNA form, the CDR3 reads TGTGCCAGCAGCTTAAAGGCAGGGCCAAGCATTCAGTACTTC.

This clone was seen a handful of times. This chain uses TRBV6-1 with TRBJ1-1; TRBD1 might be the D (6 bases). The V end was cut by 5 bases, the J end by 4 bases, with 11 bases between. The CDR3 has 13 residues. Germline V CDR1 and CDR2: MNHNS, SASEGT. The CDR3 DNA sequence: TGTGCCAGCAGTCCACAGGGTCGCACTGAAGCTTTCTTT. It translates to CASSPQGRTEAFF.

This chain links TRBV6-5 with TRBJ2-2, with unresolved D. This CDR3 has 14 amino acids. Germline CDR1 is MNHEY and CDR2 is SVGAGI. V was pared by 5 bases and J by 0 bases, with 7 bases between. The CDR3 is CASSTWPNTGELFF. DNA of the CDR3: TGTGCCAGCAGTACCTGGCCGAACACCGGGGAGCTGTTTTTT.

The chain is built from TRBV19 and TRBJ2-1, with D possibly TRBD2 on 5 matching bases. This CDR3 is 17 amino acids long. The germline gives CDR1 LNHDA, CDR2 SQIVND (reference sequence). V was clipped by 5 bases and J by 0 bases, with 17 bases between them. Here the CDR3 reads CASSPHRWESSYNEQFF. The CDR3 region has the DNA TGTGCCAGTAGTCCCCATCGGTGGGAGAGCTCCTACAATGAGCAGTTCTTC. The whole variable domain, filled in from reference TRBV19 and TRBJ2-1, reads DGGITQSPKYLFRKEGQNVTLSCEQNLNHDAMYWYRQDPGQGLRLIYYSQIVNDFQKGDIAEGYSVSREKKESFPLTVTSAQKNPTAFYLCASSPHRWESSYNEQFFGPGTRLTVL.

This clone showed up just once. V and J are TRBV19 and TRBJ2-7, with a weak D call TRBD1 (7 bases). The CDR3 is 13 amino acids. Deletions cut 5 bases from V and 4 bases from J, with 12 bases between. The germline CDR1 and CDR2 sequences are LNHDA and SQIVND (reference sequence). The CDR3 bases are TGTGCCAGTAGTGGGGGGACAGCTTACGAGCAGTACTTC. Its translation is CASSGGTAYEQYF.

J is TRBJ2-1 and V is TRBV7-3; 9 nucleotides agree with TRBD2. The trim removed 4 bases at V and 10 bases at J, leaving 8 bases unmatched. CDR1 is SGHTA, CDR2 FQGTGA, per germline. The CDR3 sequence is 14 residues long. Written as DNA, the CDR3 is TGTGCCAGCAGCTCGCATAGCGGGAGCTCGGAGCAGTTCTTC. Protein product: CASSSHSGSSEQFF.

This clone was observed a single time. V and J are TRBV28 and TRBJ1-1, with D possibly being TRBD1 (5 bases). CDR3 length: 17 residues. V lost 3 bases, J lost 1 base, and 18 bases lay in between. From germline, CDR1 is MDHEN and CDR2 SYDVKM. The CDR3 bases are TGTGCCAGCAGTTTCGGTAGCGGTCGGGGGGGGAACACTGAAGCTTTCTTT. Amino acids: CASSFGSGRGGNTEAFF.

The chain carries TRBV12-2 and TRBJ1-2. TRBV12-2 is shown as a pseudogene. There are 19 residues in the CDR3. CDR3 nucleotide sequence: TGTGCAAGTCGCTTATGCAAGGCGGTACGGCAGAGGGTCCTCTATGGCTACACCTTC. This sequence encodes CASRLCKAVRQRVLYGYTF.

V and J are TRBV2 and TRBJ2-7; 9 bases agree with TRBD1. After removal of 3 bases from V and 3 bases from J, the junction contained 3 bases not matched to a gene. Germline assignment: CDR1 SNHLY and CDR2 FYNNEI. The CDR3 loop spans 14 amino acids. The DNA of the CDR3 is TGTGCCAGCAGTGATGGGACAGGGTTCTACGAGCAGTACTTC. Residues: CASSDGTGFYEQYF. Variable domain in full (rest from reference TRBV2 and TRBJ2-7): EPEVTQTPSHQVTQMGQEVILRCVPISNHLYFYWYRQILGQKVEFLVSFYNNEISEKSEIFDDQFSVERPDGSNFTLKIRSTKLEDSAMYFCASSDGTGFYEQYFGPGTRLTVT.

This sequence joins TRBV19 and TRBJ2-7, with 7 nucleotides matching TRBD1. V was pared by 5 bases and J by 3 bases, with 1 base of the junction left unmatched. Germline V gene data show CDR1 as LNHDA and CDR2 as SQIVND (reference sequence). The length of the CDR3 is 12 residues. CDR3 in amino acids: CASSPGGYEQYF. CDR3 DNA sequence: TGTGCCAGTAGTCCAGGGGGCTACGAGCAGTACTTC.

This chain links TRBV28 with TRBJ2-2; 10 bases align to TRBD2. From germline, CDR1 is MDHEN and CDR2 SYDVKM. This CDR3 comprises 19 residues. The V gene end was trimmed by 4 bases and the J gene end by 1 base; junction bases not matched to a gene: 12. The CDR3 spells CASSSIAGGETQNTGELFF. CDR3 nucleotide sequence: TGTGCCAGCAGTTCTATAGCGGGAGGAGAAACCCAGAACACCGGGGAGCTGTTTTTT.

This clone was counted a few times. The chain carries TRBV18 and TRBJ1-5; D is possibly TRBD1 (6 bases). The CDR3 loop spans 15 amino acids. V lost 2 bases and J lost 5, with 13 bases in between. Germline V gives CDR1 KGHSH, CDR2 LQKENI. CDR3 sequence: CASSPTTGSDQPQHF. The CDR3 DNA reads TGTGCCAGCTCACCAACAACAGGGAGCGATCAGCCCCAGCATTTT.